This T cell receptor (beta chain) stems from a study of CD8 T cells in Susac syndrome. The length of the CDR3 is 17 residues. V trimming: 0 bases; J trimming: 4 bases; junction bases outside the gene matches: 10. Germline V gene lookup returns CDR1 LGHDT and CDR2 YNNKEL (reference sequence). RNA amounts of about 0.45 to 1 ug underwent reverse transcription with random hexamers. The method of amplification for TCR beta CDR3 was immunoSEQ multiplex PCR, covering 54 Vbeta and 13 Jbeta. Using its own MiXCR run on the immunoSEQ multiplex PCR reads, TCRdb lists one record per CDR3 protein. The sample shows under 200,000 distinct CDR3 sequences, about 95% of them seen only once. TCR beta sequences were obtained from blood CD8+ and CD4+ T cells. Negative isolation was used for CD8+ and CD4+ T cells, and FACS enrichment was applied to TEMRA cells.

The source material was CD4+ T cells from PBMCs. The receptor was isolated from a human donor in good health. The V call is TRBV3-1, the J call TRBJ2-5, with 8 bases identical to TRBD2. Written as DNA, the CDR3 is TGTGCCAGCAGCCAAGATGGCGGTAGCGGGGCCCGAGAGACCCAGTACTTC. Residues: CASSQDGGSGARETQYF.